This T cell receptor (beta chain) was recovered during a study of T cells in Graves' hyperthyroidism and ophthalmopathy. Study summary: At initial diagnosis, before any treatment had begun, peripheral blood was obtained.

It was RNA transcripts that yielded the amplified TCR beta CDR3 regions. TCR CDR3 regions were first amplified by RT-PCR with HTBI primers. Each CDR3 protein gets one entry after TCRdb re-called the multiplex PCR reads with MiXCR. Of more than 500,000 distinct CDR3 sequences listed, 15% to 20% were seen once; the top ten hold about 31%. Clinical symptoms, serum thyroxine, TRAb, thyroid ultrasound and orbital computed tomography established diagnosis. Germline lookup yields CDR1 LGHDT and CDR2 YNNKEL (reference sequence). The CDR3 is made up of 15 amino acids. Trimming stripped 0 bases from V and 2 bases from J, with 10 bases between.

The V call is TRBV3-1, the J call TRBJ2-5; D unresolved. The sample was blood. This TCR was sampled from a young woman with Graves' ophthalmopathy. The DNA of the CDR3 is TGTGCCAGCAGCCAAGAAGATCTGTGGCAAGAGACCCAGTACTTC. Protein: CASSQEDLWQETQYF.